The present TCR beta chain was sequenced within a study of PD-L1 blockade in urothelial cancer. TCRdb's table, derived via immunoSEQ multiplex PCR, lists solely in-frame clones and lacks some. The sample includes about 30,000 clones, around 75% of them seen just once. There are 15 residues in the CDR3. V shed 4 bases and J shed 1 base, with 14 bases lying between them. Germline V gene sequence: CDR1 MGHRA, CDR2 YSYEKL. The source is a middle-aged man with urothelial cancer. The chain combines TRBV4-1 with TRBJ2-7; D is possibly TRBD1 (6 bases). Sequences were derived from PBMCs, sampled around atezolizumab (anti-PD-L1) treatment. CDR3 loop: CASSPTGTQSYEQYF. The CDR3 DNA reads TGCGCCAGCAGCCCAACCGGGACACAGTCCTACGAGCAGTACTTC.